One sample yielded the 11 T cell receptor beta chains listed below, sequenced in a study of blood T cell repertoires in COVID-19. Generated by immunoSEQ multiplex PCR, the TCRdb table keeps only in-frame clones and is missing some. The table includes 150,000 to 200,000 clones, 80% to 90% detected once. What was sequenced was peripheral blood. These receptors originate from a man aged 55 to 70 with acute or convalescent COVID-19.

The rearrangement links TRBV5-1 to TRBJ1-2; tentative D call: TRBD1 (5 bases). The CDR3 contains 13 residues. Trimming shortened V by 1 base and J by 6 bases, and 10 bases separated the two germline ends. CDR1 is SGHRS and CDR2 is YFSETQ in the germline V gene. The CDR3 DNA is TGCGCCAGCAGCTTGAATGGGGCGGATGGCTACACCTTC. Amino acid sequence: CASSLNGADGYTF.

The J gene is TRBJ1-1, the V gene TRBV5-1; D is unclear. The CDR3 runs 14 residues. Germline-derived CDR1 and CDR2 are SGHRS and YFSETQ. Trimming stripped 0 bases from V and 1 base from J, with 7 bases between. CDR3 in DNA: TGCGCCAGCAGCTTGGAAGGGAGGAACACTGAAGCTTTCTTT. Encoded protein: CASSLEGRNTEAFF.

This clone turned up a few times. This chain joins TRBV28 and TRBJ1-1, with D possibly TRBD1 on 6 matching bases. V lost 5 bases and J lost 5, with 18 bases in between. This CDR3 is 15 amino acids long. CDR1 and CDR2 from the germline V gene are MDHEN and SYDVKM. The CDR3 DNA is TGTGCCAGCAGTGCCAACCAGGGGCGGGGGACTGAAGCTTTCTTT. Protein: CASSANQGRGTEAFF.

This clone turned up a few times. The chain recombines TRBV29-1 with TRBJ1-2, with D unresolved. The V end was cut by 5 bases, the J end by 4 bases, with 8 bases between. The CDR3 is 11 residues long. Germline CDR1 is SQVTM and CDR2 is ANQGSEA. The DNA for the CDR3 is TGCAGCGTTTACCTGAGCTATGGCTACACCTTC. As protein: CSVYLSYGYTF.

CDR3 sequence reads: CASRGSGTDTQYF. The CDR3 DNA sequence: TGCGCCAGCAGGGGCTCGGGCACAGATACGCAGTATTTT. The V call is TRBV10-1, the J call TRBJ2-3; D uncertain. CDR1 and CDR2 (germline): WNHNN, SYGVQD (reference sequence). The CDR3 covers 13 residues. Trimming pared 6 bases from V and 1 base from J, leaving 8 bases between.

This clone was found once. The chain has TRBV5-1 and TRBJ2-7, with 9 nucleotides matching TRBD1. The germline gives CDR1 SGHRS, CDR2 YFSETQ. This CDR3 is built from 16 residues. With 2 bases clipped from V and 5 bases from J, the junction kept 11 bases outside the gene matches. For the CDR3, the DNA is TGCGCCAGCAGCTTAAGGGACAGGGTCGATTTGGACGAGCAGTACTTC. Encoded protein: CASSLRDRVDLDEQYF.

V and J are TRBV18 and TRBJ2-7; D is perhaps TRBD2 (5 bases). V was shortened by 6 bases and J by 7 bases, with 19 bases between the two germline ends. The CDR3 sequence is 14 residues long. CDR1 and CDR2 (germline): KGHSH, LQKENI. Here the CDR3 DNA reads TGTGCCAGCTCCCCCAGCGGACGTCCTTGGGAGCAGTACTTC. Residues: CASSPSGRPWEQYF.

The V and J genes are TRBV7-2 and TRBJ2-1; 13 positions match TRBD2. The CDR3 is made up of 16 amino acids. The V gene's germline CDR1 is SGHTA and CDR2 FQGNSA. Germline trimming cut 5 bases from V and 6 bases from J; bases unmatched to any gene: 7. As DNA, the CDR3 is TGTGCCAGCAGCCTCAGACTAGCGGGAGGCCGCAATGAGCAGTTCTTC. Protein: CASSLRLAGGRNEQFF.

V is TRBV28 and J is TRBJ2-7; D is unresolved. The ends were cut back, 11 bases at V and 1 base at J, with 12 bases in the middle. Germline CDR1 and CDR2: MDHEN and SYDVKM. The CDR3 runs to 12 residues. CDR3 region: CAAGPVSYEQYF. Here the CDR3 DNA reads TGTGCCGCAGGCCCCGTTTCCTACGAGCAGTACTTC.

The chain carries TRBV27 and TRBJ2-3, with 8 bases that match TRBD2. The germline gives CDR1 MNHEY, CDR2 SMNVEV (reference sequence). V was pared by 0 bases and J by 4 bases, with 9 bases of the junction left unmatched. This CDR3 contains 17 residues. The DNA for the CDR3 is TGTGCCAGCAGTTTATCGAACCCGACTAGCGCCGCAGATACGCAGTATTTT. Protein sequence: CASSLSNPTSAADTQYF.

This chain connects TRBV5-1 to TRBJ1-2; 8 bases are shared with TRBD1. The CDR3 covers 15 residues. Germline V gene sequence: CDR1 SGHRS, CDR2 YFSETQ. V dropped 1 base and J dropped 6; count of bases not matched to a gene: 8. The chain's CDR3 is CASSLIRQGADGYTF. The CDR3 DNA is TGCGCCAGCAGCTTGATTCGGCAGGGGGCTGATGGCTACACCTTC. Drawing the rest from reference TRBV5-1 and TRBJ1-2, the complete variable domain is KAGVTQTPRYLIKTRGQQVTLSCSPISGHRSVSWYQQTPGQGLQFLFEYFSETQRNKGNFPGRFSGRQFSNSRSEMNVSTLELGDSALYLCASSLIRQGADGYTFGSGTRLTVV.